This T cell receptor (beta chain) was identified in a study of shared clonotypes between healthy human individuals. At the level of the study: Per donor, CD8 memory used one plate, CD8 naive used two, CD4 memory used three and CD4 naive used three.

Deep was the level used in running the assay. When replicate PCRs were run on sorted subsets, they used 200 ng DNA, roughly 30,000 T cell genomes. TCRdb's table, derived via immunoSEQ multiplex PCR, lists solely in-frame clones and lacks some. Here the sample spans some 2 million clones, about 95% being singletons. The naive CD8 population came from CD45RO-negative cells selected for CCR7, without terminally differentiated effector memory CD45RA+ cells. Adults of Caucasian background living in Nashville, Tennessee made up all donors. This receptor was obtained from a man between 18 and 29 years old in good health. Sample: naive CD8+ T cells sorted from blood.

The CDR3 coding sequence is TGTGCCAGCAGCTTGGGGGACAGTTATGGCTACACCTTC. This translates into CASSLGDSYGYTF. V gene TRBV7-6 combines with J gene TRBJ1-2; TRBD1 matches 7 bases. Losses at the gene ends were 3 bases for V and 5 bases for J; bases not matched to a gene: 3. There are 13 residues in the CDR3. The germline V gene encodes CDR1 SGHVS and CDR2 FNYEAQ. Combining the CDR3 with reference TRBV7-6 and TRBJ1-2 gives the whole variable domain GAGVSQSPRYKVTKRGQDVALRCDPISGHVSLYWYRQALGQGPEFLTYFNYEAQQDKSGLPNDRFSAERPEGSISTLTIQRTEQRDSAMYRCASSLGDSYGYTFGSGTRLTVV.